This T cell receptor (beta chain) stems from a study of technical replicates of blood from several donors. Germline values: CDR1 MGHRA, CDR2 YSYEKL. CDR3 length: 14 amino acids. V lost 0 bases, J lost 3 bases, and 8 bases lay in between. Clones were read by immunoSEQ multiplex PCR, and TCRdb kept only the in-frame ones, dropping some. The data show roughly 82,000 clones, with about 93% seen just once and approximately 0.27% held by the top ten. V is TRBV4-1 and J is TRBJ2-5, with a possible D match to TRBD2 (5 bases). The sequence was collected from a human donor in good health. Sample: T cells isolated from PBMCs. CDR3 DNA sequence: TGCGCCAGCAGCCAAGAAAGGAGGAAAGAGACCCAGTACTTC. Protein product: CASSQERRKETQYF.